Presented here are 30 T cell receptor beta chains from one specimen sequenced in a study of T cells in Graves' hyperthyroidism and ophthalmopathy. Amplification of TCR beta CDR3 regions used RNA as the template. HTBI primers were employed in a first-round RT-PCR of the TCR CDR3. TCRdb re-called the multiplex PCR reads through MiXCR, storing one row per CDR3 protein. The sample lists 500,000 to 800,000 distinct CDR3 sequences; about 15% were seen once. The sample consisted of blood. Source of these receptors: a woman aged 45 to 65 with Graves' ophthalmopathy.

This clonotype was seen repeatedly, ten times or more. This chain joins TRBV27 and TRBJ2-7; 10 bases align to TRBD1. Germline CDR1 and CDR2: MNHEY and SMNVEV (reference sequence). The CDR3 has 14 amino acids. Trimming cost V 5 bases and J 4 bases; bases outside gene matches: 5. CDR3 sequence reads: CASSIRTGGYEQYF. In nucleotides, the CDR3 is TGTGCCAGCAGTATACGGACAGGGGGGTACGAGCAGTACTTC.

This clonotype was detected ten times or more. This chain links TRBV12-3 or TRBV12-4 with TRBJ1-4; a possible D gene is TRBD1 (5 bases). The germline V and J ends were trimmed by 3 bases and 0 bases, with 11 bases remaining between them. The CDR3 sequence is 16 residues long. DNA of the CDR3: TGTGCCAGCAGTTTGGGGGGATCCGCAACTAATGAAAAACTGTTTTTT. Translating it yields CASSLGGSATNEKLFF.

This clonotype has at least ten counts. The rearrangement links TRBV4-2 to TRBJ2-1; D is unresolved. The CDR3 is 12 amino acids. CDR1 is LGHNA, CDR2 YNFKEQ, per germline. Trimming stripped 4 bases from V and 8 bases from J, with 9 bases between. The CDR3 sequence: CASSRLGDEQFF. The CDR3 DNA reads TGTGCCAGCAGCCGTTTGGGCGATGAGCAGTTCTTC.

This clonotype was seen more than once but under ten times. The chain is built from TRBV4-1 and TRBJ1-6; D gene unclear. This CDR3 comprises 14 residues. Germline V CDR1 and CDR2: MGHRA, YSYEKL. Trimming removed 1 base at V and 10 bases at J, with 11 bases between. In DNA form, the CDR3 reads TGCGCCAGCAGCCAAGGACTCAATTTATCACCCCTCCACTTT. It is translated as CASSQGLNLSPLHF.

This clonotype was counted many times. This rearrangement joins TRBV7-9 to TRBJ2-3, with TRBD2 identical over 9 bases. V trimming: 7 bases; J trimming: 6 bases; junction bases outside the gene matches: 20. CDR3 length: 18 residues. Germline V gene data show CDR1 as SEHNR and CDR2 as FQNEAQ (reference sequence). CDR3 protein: CASIISRGSGRLEDTQYF. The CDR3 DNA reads TGTGCCAGCATAATCAGTAGAGGTAGCGGGAGATTAGAGGATACGCAGTATTTT.

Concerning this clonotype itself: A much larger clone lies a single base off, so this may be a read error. The CDR3 is CSAGGLAGEQQFF. DNA for the CDR3: TGCAGTGCTGGGGGACTAGCGGGAGAACAGCAGTTCTTC. The genes are TRBV20-1 and TRBJ2-1; 14 bases line up with TRBD2. The germline gives CDR1 DFQATT, CDR2 SNEGSKA (reference sequence). V shed 5 bases, J shed 11 bases, and the junction held 5 bases outside the gene matches. This CDR3 is 13 amino acids long.

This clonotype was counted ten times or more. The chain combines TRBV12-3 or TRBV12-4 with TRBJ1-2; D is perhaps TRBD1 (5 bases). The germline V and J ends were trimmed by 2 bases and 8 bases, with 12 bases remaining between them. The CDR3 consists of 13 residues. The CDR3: CASSLSRVAGYTF. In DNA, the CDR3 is TGTGCCAGCAGTTTATCCAGGGTGGCCGGCTACACCTTC.

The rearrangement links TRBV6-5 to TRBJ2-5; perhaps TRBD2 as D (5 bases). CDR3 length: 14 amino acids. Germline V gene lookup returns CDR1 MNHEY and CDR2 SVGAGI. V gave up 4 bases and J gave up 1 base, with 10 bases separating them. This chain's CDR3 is CASSFGRTQETQYF. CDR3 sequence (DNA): TGTGCCAGCAGTTTTGGGAGAACCCAAGAGACCCAGTACTTC.

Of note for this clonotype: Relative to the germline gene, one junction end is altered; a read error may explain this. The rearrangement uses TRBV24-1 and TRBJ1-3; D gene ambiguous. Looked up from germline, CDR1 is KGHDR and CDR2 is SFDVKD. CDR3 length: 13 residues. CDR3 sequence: CATSEASGDTIYF. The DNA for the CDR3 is TGTGCCACCAGTGAAGCGAGTGGAGACACCATATATTTT.

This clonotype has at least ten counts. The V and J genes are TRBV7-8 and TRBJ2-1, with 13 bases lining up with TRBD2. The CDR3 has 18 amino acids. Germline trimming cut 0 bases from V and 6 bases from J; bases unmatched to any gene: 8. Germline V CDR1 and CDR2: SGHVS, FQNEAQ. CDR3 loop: CASSLAGTSGILFNEQFF. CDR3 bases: TGTGCCAGCAGCTTAGCCGGGACTAGCGGGATTTTGTTCAATGAGCAGTTCTTC.

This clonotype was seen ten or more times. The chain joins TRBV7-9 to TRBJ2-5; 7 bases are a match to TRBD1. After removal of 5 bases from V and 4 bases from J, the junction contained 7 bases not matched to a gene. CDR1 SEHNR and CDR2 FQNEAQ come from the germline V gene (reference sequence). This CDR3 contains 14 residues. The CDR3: CASSPPNRGETQYF. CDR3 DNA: TGTGCCAGCAGCCCACCTAACAGGGGAGAGACCCAGTACTTC.

The CDR3 here is CASSRQGRNEQYF. Here the CDR3 DNA reads TGTGCCAGCAGTAGACAGGGGAGGAACGAGCAGTACTTC. The V gene is TRBV12-3 or TRBV12-4, the J gene TRBJ2-7; 8 nucleotides line up with TRBD1. Trimming took 5 bases from V and 5 from J; bases not matched to a gene: 5. The CDR3 length is 13 residues.

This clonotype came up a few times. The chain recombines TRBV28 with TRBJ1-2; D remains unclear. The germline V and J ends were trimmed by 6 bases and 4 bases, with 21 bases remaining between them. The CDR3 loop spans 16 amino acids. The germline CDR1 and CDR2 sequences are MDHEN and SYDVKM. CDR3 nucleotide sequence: TGTGCCAGCAGAAGAAACGAGGGCTTTCGGGGCTATGGCTACACCTTC. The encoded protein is CASRRNEGFRGYGYTF.

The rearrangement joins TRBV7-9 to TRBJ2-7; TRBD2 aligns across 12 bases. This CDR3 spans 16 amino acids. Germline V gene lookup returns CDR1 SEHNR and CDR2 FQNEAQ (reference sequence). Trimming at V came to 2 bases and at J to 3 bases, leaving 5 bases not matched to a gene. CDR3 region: CASSLLAGGIGYEQYF. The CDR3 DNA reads TGTGCCAGCAGCTTACTAGCGGGAGGGATCGGCTACGAGCAGTACTTC.

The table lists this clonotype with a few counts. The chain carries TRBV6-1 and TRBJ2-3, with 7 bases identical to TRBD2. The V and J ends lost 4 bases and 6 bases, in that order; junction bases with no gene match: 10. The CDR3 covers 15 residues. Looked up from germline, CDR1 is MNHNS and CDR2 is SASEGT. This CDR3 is CASSAISGRADTQYF. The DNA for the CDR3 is TGTGCCAGCAGTGCGATTAGTGGGAGGGCGGATACGCAGTATTTT.

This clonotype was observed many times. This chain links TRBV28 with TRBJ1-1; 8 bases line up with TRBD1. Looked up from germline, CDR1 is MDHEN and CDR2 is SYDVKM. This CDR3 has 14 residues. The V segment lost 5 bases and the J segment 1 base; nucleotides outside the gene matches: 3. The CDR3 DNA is TGTGCCAGCAGTACAACAGGGGGGAACACTGAAGCTTTCTTT. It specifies CASSTTGGNTEAFF.

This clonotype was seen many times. CDR3 sequence reads: CASSQEVLAGDTGELFF. As DNA, the CDR3 is TGTGCCAGCAGCCAAGAAGTTCTAGCGGGAGATACCGGGGAGCTGTTTTTT. This chain connects TRBV3-1 to TRBJ2-2; 10 bases map to TRBD2. This CDR3 is built from 17 residues. Losses at the gene ends were 0 bases for V and 5 bases for J; bases not matched to a gene: 6. Germline V gene sequence: CDR1 LGHDT, CDR2 YNNKEL (reference sequence).

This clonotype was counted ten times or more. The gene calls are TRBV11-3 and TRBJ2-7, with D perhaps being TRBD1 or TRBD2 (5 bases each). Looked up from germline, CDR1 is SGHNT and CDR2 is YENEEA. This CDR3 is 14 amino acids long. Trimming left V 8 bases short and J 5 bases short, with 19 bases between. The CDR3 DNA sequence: TGTGCCAGCTCGACCCGGGACCGAGGCGACGAGCAGTACTTC. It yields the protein CASSTRDRGDEQYF.

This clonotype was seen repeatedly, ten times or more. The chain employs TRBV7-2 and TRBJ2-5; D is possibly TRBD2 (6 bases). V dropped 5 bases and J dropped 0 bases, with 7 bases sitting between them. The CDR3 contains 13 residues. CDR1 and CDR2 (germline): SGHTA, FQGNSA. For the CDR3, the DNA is TGTGCCAGCAGCGGACTATACCAAGAGACCCAGTACTTC. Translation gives CASSGLYQETQYF. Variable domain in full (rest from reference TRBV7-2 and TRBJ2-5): GAGVSQSPSNKVTEKGKDVELRCDPISGHTALYWYRQSLGQGLEFLIYFQGNSAPDKSGLPSDRFSAERTGGSVSTLTIQRTQQEDSAVYLCASSGLYQETQYFGPGTRLLVL.

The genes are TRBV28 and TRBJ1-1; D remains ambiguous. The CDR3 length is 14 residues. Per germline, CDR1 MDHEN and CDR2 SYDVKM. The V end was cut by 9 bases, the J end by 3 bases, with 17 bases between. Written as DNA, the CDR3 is TGTGCCAGTCTCCTTCGGGGTGGAGACACTGAAGCTTTCTTT. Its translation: CASLLRGGDTEAFF.

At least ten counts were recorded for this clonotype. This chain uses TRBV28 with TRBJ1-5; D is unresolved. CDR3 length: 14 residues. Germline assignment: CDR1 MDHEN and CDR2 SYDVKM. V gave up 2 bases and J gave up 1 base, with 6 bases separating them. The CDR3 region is CASSLGGSNQPQHF. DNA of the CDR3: TGTGCCAGCAGTTTAGGTGGGAGCAATCAGCCCCAGCATTTT. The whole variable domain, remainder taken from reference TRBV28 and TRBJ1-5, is DVKVTQSSRYLVKRTGEKVFLECVQDMDHENMFWYRQDPGLGLRLIYFSYDVKMKEKGDIPEGYSVSREKKERFSLILESASTNQTSMYLCASSLGGSNQPQHFGDGTRLSIL.

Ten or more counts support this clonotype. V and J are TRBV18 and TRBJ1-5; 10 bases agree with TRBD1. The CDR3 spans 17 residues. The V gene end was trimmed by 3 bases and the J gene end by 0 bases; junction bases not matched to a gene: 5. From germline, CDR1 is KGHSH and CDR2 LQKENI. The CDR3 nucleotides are TGTGCCAGCTCACCGGGACAGGGGCCGGTTAGCAATCAGCCCCAGCATTTT. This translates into CASSPGQGPVSNQPQHF.

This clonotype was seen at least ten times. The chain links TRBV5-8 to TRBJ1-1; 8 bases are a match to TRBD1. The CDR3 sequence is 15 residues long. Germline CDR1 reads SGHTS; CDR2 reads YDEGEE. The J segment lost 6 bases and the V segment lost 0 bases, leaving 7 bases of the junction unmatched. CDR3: CASSLASGGMSEAFF. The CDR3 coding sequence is TGTGCCAGCAGCTTGGCGTCAGGGGGCATGTCTGAAGCTTTCTTT.

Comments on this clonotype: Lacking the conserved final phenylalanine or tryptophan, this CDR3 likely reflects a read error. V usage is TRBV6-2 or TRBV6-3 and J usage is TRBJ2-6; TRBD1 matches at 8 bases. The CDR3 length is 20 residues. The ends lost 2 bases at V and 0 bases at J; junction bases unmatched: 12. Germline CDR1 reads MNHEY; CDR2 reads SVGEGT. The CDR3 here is CASSYEIETGVPSGANVLTL. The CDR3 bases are TGTGCCAGCAGTTACGAAATTGAGACAGGGGTCCCCTCTGGGGCCAACGTCCTGACTCTC.

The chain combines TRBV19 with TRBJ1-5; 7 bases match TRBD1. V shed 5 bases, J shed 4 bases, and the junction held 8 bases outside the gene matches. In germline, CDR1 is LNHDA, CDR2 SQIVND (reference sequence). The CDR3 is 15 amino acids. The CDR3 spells CASSASGGTNQPQHF. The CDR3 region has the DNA TGTGCCAGTAGTGCATCAGGGGGGACTAATCAGCCCCAGCATTTT.

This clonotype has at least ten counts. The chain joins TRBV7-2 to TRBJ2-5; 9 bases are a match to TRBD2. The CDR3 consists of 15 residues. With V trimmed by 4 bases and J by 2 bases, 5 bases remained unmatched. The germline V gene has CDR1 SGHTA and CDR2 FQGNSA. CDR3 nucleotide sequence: TGTGCCAGCAGCTCGTGGCGGGAGGGGCAAGAGACCCAGTACTTC. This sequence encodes CASSSWREGQETQYF.

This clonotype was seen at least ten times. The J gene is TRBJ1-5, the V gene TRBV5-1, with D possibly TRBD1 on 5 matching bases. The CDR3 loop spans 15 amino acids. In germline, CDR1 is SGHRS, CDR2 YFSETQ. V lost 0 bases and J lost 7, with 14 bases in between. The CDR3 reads CASSLGDLDGQPQHF. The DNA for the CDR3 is TGCGCCAGCAGCTTGGGGGACTTAGATGGGCAGCCCCAGCATTTT.

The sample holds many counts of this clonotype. This chain's CDR3 is CASSLARLAGRNEQFF. The CDR3 DNA sequence: TGTGCCAGCAGCTTAGCGCGACTAGCGGGGCGCAATGAGCAGTTCTTC. The V call is TRBV7-8, the J call TRBJ2-1; 11 nucleotides match TRBD2. The CDR3 spans 16 residues. J gave up 6 bases and V 0 bases, and 4 bases lay outside the gene matches. Germline V gene sequence: CDR1 SGHVS, CDR2 FQNEAQ.

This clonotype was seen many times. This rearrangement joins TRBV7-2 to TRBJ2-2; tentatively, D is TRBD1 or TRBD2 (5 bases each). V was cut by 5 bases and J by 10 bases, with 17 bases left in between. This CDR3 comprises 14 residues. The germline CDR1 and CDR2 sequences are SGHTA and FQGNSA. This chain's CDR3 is CASSLSGKGLELFF. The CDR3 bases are TGTGCCAGCAGCCTATCCGGGAAGGGGTTGGAGCTGTTTTTT.

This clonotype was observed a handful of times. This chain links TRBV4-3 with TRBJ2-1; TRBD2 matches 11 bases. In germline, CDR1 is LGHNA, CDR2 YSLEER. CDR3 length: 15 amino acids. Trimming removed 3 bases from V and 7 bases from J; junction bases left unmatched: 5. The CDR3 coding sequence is TGCGCCAGCAGCCATCGGACTAGCGGGTGGAATGAGCAGTTCTTC. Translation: CASSHRTSGWNEQFF.